This TCR beta chain is drawn from a study of cytomegalovirus exposure and HLA in healthy donors. Germline V gives CDR1 SGHDN, CDR2 FVKESK. The CDR3 consists of 13 residues. Between the trimmed V and J ends, which lost 2 bases and 5 bases, there was a span of 9 bases. This clone was detected only a few times. The antigen is not known. Regarding the study as a whole: Listed as cytomegalovirus-associated were 150 or so TCR beta chains. Of the V segments, some could not be distinguished, including TRBV6-2 and TRBV6-3, and were excluded. Analyses of presence and absence presupposed an approximately uniform sequencing depth across donors.

PCR used 60 Vbeta primers and 13 Jbeta primers. Original methodology: An analysis that came later counted tens of millions of unique TCR beta chains, approximately 10 million shared. Clones were read by immunoSEQ multiplex PCR, and TCRdb kept only the in-frame ones, dropping some. V and J calls and clone size are as listed in that table; D and trimming were resolved from the DNA. The sample consists of approximately 77,000 clones, under 80% of them appearing once. The rearrangement links TRBV14 to TRBJ1-1; D gene unclear. The sequenced sample consisted of PBMCs. The TCR comes from a male donor in good health and CMV-seropositive. The CDR3 spells CASSQSTRTEAFF. The DNA for the CDR3 is TGTGCCAGCAGCCAATCCACGCGAACTGAAGCTTTCTTT.